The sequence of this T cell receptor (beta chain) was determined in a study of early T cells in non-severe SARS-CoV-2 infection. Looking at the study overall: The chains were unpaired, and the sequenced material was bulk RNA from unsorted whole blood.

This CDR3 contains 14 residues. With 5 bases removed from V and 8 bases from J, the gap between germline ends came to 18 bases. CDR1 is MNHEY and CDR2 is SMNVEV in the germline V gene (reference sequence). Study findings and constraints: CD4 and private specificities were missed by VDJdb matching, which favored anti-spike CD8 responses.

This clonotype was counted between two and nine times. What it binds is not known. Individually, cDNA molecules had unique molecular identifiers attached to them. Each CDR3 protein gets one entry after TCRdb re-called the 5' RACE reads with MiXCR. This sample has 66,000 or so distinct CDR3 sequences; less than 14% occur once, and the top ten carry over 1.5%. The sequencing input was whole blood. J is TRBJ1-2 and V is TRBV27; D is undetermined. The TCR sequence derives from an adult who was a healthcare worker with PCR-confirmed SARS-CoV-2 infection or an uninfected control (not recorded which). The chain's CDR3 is CASSLGFEGAGYTF. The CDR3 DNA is TGTGCCAGCAGTCTAGGGTTTGAAGGCGCGGGCTACACCTTC.